The rows below give T cell receptor beta chains drawn from one sample of a study of identical twins. A single record per CDR3 protein comes from TCRdb applying MiXCR to the 5' RACE reads. The table records around 220,000 distinct CDR3 sequences, around 15% of them present only once. Specimen: memory (CD45RO+) T cells sorted from blood. The receptors were gathered from a woman in her late teens or twenties in good health. The CDR3 runs from the conserved cysteine through the conserved F or W. Fields, in order: V gene, clone size, J gene, D gene, CDR3 DNA, CDR3 protein. D genes are given only for firm matches. A row's size may be missing; if present it is once, few, many or a size class.

TRBV19	-	TRBJ2-1	TRBD2	TGTGCCAGTAGGCTAGCGGGGGGTCGGAATGAGCAGTTCTTC	CASRLAGGRNEQFF
TRBV18	few	TRBJ1-5	-	TGTGCCAGCTCACCGACGGTAAACAATCAGCCCCAGCATTTT	CASSPTVNNQPQHF
TRBV27	-	TRBJ1-2	-	TGTGCCAGCAGTTTAAAGGGCTCTAACTATGGCTACACCTTC	CASSLKGSNYGYTF
TRBV7-2	-	TRBJ2-1	-	TGTGCCAGCAGCTTTACGGTGTGGAGTGAGCAGTTCTTC	CASSFTVWSEQFF
TRBV3-1	many	TRBJ2-5	-	TGTGCCAGCAGCTTTAAACTGTACCAAGAGACCCAGTACTTC	CASSFKLYQETQYF
TRBV27	-	TRBJ2-1	-	TGTGCCAGTAAACGGGGCAGGCGCAATGAGCAGTTCTTC	CASKRGRRNEQFF
TRBV3-1	few	TRBJ2-3	-	TGTGCCAGCAGCCAAGAAGGGCAGACAGATACGCAGTATTTT	CASSQEGQTDTQYF
TRBV7-2	-	TRBJ2-7	-	TGTGCCAGCAGCTTAGCTCCTAGACGTCTCGGCTACGAGCAGTACTTC	CASSLAPRRLGYEQYF
TRBV7-8	-	TRBJ2-2	TRBD2	TGTGCCAGCAGCTTACCCCGACTAGCGGCGAACACCGGGGAGCTGTTTTTT	CASSLPRLAANTGELFF
TRBV11-2	-	TRBJ2-2	-	TGTGCCAGCACCATGAACACTAGGGGCGGGGAGCTGTTTTTT	CASTMNTRGGELFF
TRBV11-2	-	TRBJ2-7	TRBD2	TGTGCCAGCAGCTTACTTGGCGGGAGGTCAACCTACGAGCAGTACTTC	CASSLLGGRSTYEQYF
TRBV2	-	TRBJ2-3	TRBD2	TGTGCCAGCAAGGGACTAGCGACTAGCACAGATACGCAGTATTTT	CASKGLATSTDTQYF
TRBV5-5	few	TRBJ1-1	-	TGTGCCAGCAGCTTATCCTATAGGGATCTTGAAGCTTTCTTT	CASSLSYRDLEAFF
TRBV5-1	few	TRBJ2-3	-	TGCGCCAGCAGAGGTGGGGGCGGAATCGCGCGGTCAGATACGCAGTATTTT	CASRGGGGIARSDTQYF
TRBV20-1	few	TRBJ1-4	-	TGCAGTGCGAGGGGGTGGGGAAACGAAAAACTGTTTTTT	CSARGWGNEKLFF
TRBV20-1	-	TRBJ1-2	-	TGCAGTGCTTGGAACTATGGCTACACCTTC	CSAWNYGYTF
TRBV29-1	many	TRBJ1-1	TRBD1	TGCAGCGGGCAGGGGGCGGGCACTGAAGCTTTCTTT	CSGQGAGTEAFF
TRBV5-1	many	TRBJ2-3	-	TGCGCCAGCGGGGTCACAGATACGCAGTATTTT	CASGVTDTQYF
TRBV4-1	once	TRBJ1-5	-	TGCGCCAGCAGCCAAGATGGGGAGGGTCAGCCCCAGCATTTT	CASSQDGEGQPQHF
TRBV30	-	TRBJ1-2	TRBD1	TGTGCCTGGAGTCTGCCCGACAGGGGTGGCGATGGCTACACCTTC	CAWSLPDRGGDGYTF
TRBV5-8	few	TRBJ2-1	-	TGTGCCAGCAGCGGAAGGACTTACTACAATGAGCAGTTCTTC	CASSGRTYYNEQFF
TRBV7-2	many	TRBJ2-7	TRBD2	TGTGCCAGCAGCTTATCTAGCGGCTACGAGCAGTACTTC	CASSLSSGYEQYF
TRBV20-1	-	TRBJ2-5	TRBD2	TGCAGTGCTAGGCGGGGGATTGGTTTAGTTACCCAAGAGACCCAGTACTTC	CSARRGIGLVTQETQYF
TRBV5-1	-	TRBJ1-1	-	TGCGCCAGCAGCTTTGGGAGGAAGGACACTGAAGCTTTCTTT	CASSFGRKDTEAFF
TRBV7-2	many	TRBJ2-7	-	TGTGCCAGCAGTACCCAACAAGAAACTAACTCCTACGAGCAGTACTTC	CASSTQQETNSYEQYF
TRBV4-2	few	TRBJ2-7	-	TGTGCCAGCAGCCTCGAGTGGGACGGTGGCGAGCAGTACTTC	CASSLEWDGGEQYF
TRBV7-3	-	TRBJ2-1	-	TGTGCCAGCAGCTTAAGTCGGGGGTCCTACAATGAGCAGTTCTTC	CASSLSRGSYNEQFF
TRBV11-2	-	TRBJ2-3	-	TGTGCCAGCAGCCGGACATACACAGATACGCAGTATTTT	CASSRTYTDTQYF
TRBV6-2/TRBV6-3	-	TRBJ2-3	TRBD2	TGTGCCAGCAACCTAGCGGGAGGAGCGGATACGCAGTATTTT	CASNLAGGADTQYF
TRBV9	few	TRBJ2-1	-	TGTGCCAGCAGCGCTTCGGTCGTTTACAATGAGCAGTTCTTC	CASSASVVYNEQFF
TRBV11-2	few	TRBJ2-1	-	TGTGCCAGCAGCTTTGTAGGGGGAGGGCCCTACAATGAGCAGTTCTTC	CASSFVGGGPYNEQFF
TRBV29-1	-	TRBJ1-1	-	TGCAGCGGGCTTTGGACTGAAGCTTTCTTT	CSGLWTEAFF
TRBV20-1	few	TRBJ2-5	TRBD2	TGCAGTGCTGCCGGGACTAGCGGGAGAGACACAATACAAGAGACCCAGTACTTC	CSAAGTSGRDTIQETQYF
TRBV12-3/TRBV12-4	many	TRBJ2-2	-	TGTGCCAGCAGTTTCCAGACAGCCGCCGGGGAGCTGTTTTTT	CASSFQTAAGELFF
TRBV20-1	few	TRBJ1-1	-	TGCAGTGCTAGAGATGATTTACAGGGTTATTTCTTT	CSARDDLQGYFF
TRBV6-5	few	TRBJ1-1	-	TGTGCCAGCAGTTACTCGGGTAGCTACACAACTGAAGCTTTCTTT	CASSYSGSYTTEAFF
TRBV12-3/TRBV12-4	-	TRBJ1-5	-	TGTGCCAGCAGCCGGAGGTGGCAGGGTAATCAGCCCCAGCATTTT	CASSRRWQGNQPQHF
TRBV7-2	-	TRBJ2-1	-	TGTGCCAGCAGCCTCCCTCGACGTGAGCAGTTCTTC	CASSLPRREQFF
TRBV7-2	-	TRBJ2-7	-	TGTGCCAGCAGCCTTGCAAGGGGGGGAGAGCAGTACTTC	CASSLARGGEQYF
TRBV5-1	many	TRBJ2-1	TRBD2	TGTGCCAGCAGCCTCAGCGGGGCGGACAATGAGCAGTTCTTC	CASSLSGADNEQFF
TRBV11-2	-	TRBJ1-1	-	TGTGCCAGCAGCTTAGAAGGGGGGGGACGGGCTTTCTTT	CASSLEGGGRAFF
TRBV4-3	many	TRBJ2-4	-	TGCGCCAGCAGCCAAGCCCGGATGGGCAAAAACATTCAGTACTTC	CASSQARMGKNIQYF
TRBV11-3	-	TRBJ1-1	TRBD1	TGTGCCAGCAGCCCAGACAGGGTGGGCACTGAAGCTTTCTTT	CASSPDRVGTEAFF
TRBV10-3	-	TRBJ2-1	TRBD1	TGTGCCATCAGTGGGGGGACAGGGCCCAATGAGCAGTTCTTC	CAISGGTGPNEQFF
TRBV12-3/TRBV12-4	few	TRBJ1-3	-	TGTGCCAGCAGTTTCGGCGAGGCTGGAAACACCATATATTTT	CASSFGEAGNTIYF
TRBV9	-	TRBJ1-2	-	TGTGCCAGCAGCGTAGCTAGCCAGAGCTATGGCTACACCTTC	CASSVASQSYGYTF
TRBV30	medium-sized	TRBJ2-3	-	TGTGCCTGGAGTGAGGGGTCTACAGATACGCAGTATTTT	CAWSEGSTDTQYF
TRBV10-1	few	TRBJ2-1	TRBD1	TGCGCCAGCAGCTACCTCCGGGACAGGGGGCTGGGGGAGCAGTTCTTC	CASSYLRDRGLGEQFF
TRBV7-9	many	TRBJ2-1	TRBD2	TGTGCCAGCAGCCTCGGGACTAGCGGGAACAATGAGCAGTTCTTC	CASSLGTSGNNEQFF
TRBV10-3	-	TRBJ2-5	TRBD2	TGTGCCATCACGGCGGGGGTCCAAGAGACCCAGTACTTC	CAITAGVQETQYF
TRBV28	-	TRBJ2-1	-	TGTGCCAGCAGCCGATACGGTTTAGGGCAGTTCTTC	CASSRYGLGQFF
TRBV7-8	few	TRBJ1-3	-	TGTGCCAGCAGCCGACAGTTAAACAGGGCTGGTCCCACTGGAAACACCATATATTTT	CASSRQLNRAGPTGNTIYF
TRBV27	-	TRBJ2-5	-	TGTGCCAGCAGTTTTTACCCTACGGGGACCCAGTACTTC	CASSFYPTGTQYF
TRBV7-8	many	TRBJ2-1	TRBD2	TGTGCCAGCAGCACCATAGCGGGAATAATCTACAATGAGCAGTTCTTC	CASSTIAGIIYNEQFF
TRBV4-3	few	TRBJ1-5	-	TGCGCCAGCAGCCAAGAGAACAGGAGGAATCAGCCCCAGCATTTT	CASSQENRRNQPQHF
TRBV19	few	TRBJ2-7	TRBD2	TGTGCCAGAAGACTAGCGGGAGGATACGAGCAGTACTTC	CARRLAGGYEQYF
TRBV5-1	-	TRBJ2-7	-	TGCGACAGCAGCTTGGACGCGAGCGAGCAGTACTTC	CDSSLDASEQYF
TRBV5-1	few	TRBJ1-2	-	TGCGCCAGCAGCAGGACAACTTATGGCTACACCTTC	CASSRTTYGYTF
TRBV10-3	-	TRBJ2-5	-	TGTGCCATCAGTGAGCCCCTCCTAGAGACCCAGTACTTC	CAISEPLLETQYF
TRBV14	-	TRBJ1-3	-	TGTGCCAGCAGCCAAGGAAATTGGGGACTTAAACCCCGGATCCTATATTTT	CASSQGNWGLKPRILYF